One sample yielded the 20 T cell receptor beta chains listed below, sequenced in a study of CD8 T cells in ankylosing spondylitis. One entry per CDR3 protein results from TCRdb running MiXCR on the 5' RACE reads. The profile covers 250,000 to 400,000 distinct CDR3 sequences, with under 14% appearing a single time and roughly 9.5% taken by the ten largest. The sample taken for sequencing was blood, either unsorted or a sorted T cell fraction (not recorded which). These receptors all come from a female donor with ankylosing spondylitis or in good health (not recorded which).

The rearrangement links TRBV6-5 to TRBJ1-1; D remains unclear. With 2 bases removed from V and 0 bases from J, the gap between germline ends came to 13 bases. This CDR3 comprises 16 residues. Germline values: CDR1 MNHEY, CDR2 SVGAGI. The CDR3 DNA reads as TGTGCCAGCAGTTACGCGCCAGCACATGTGAACACTGAAGCTTTCTTT. This encodes CASSYAPAHVNTEAFF.

The chain is built from TRBV20-1 and TRBJ2-3; D may be TRBD2 (6 bases). This CDR3 comprises 11 residues. V was pared by 6 bases and J by 4 bases, with 8 bases between. Per the germline V gene, CDR1 is DFQATT and CDR2 is SNEGSKA (reference sequence). The CDR3 nucleotides are TGCAGTGCCACGGGGGCAGATACGCAGTATTTT. Protein: CSATGADTQYF.

The chain is built from TRBV19 and TRBJ1-5; 9 nucleotides match TRBD1. Germline loops: CDR1 LNHDA, CDR2 SQIVND (reference sequence). V was pared by 6 bases and J by 6 bases, with 9 bases of the junction left unmatched. The CDR3 is 15 amino acids. CDR3 protein: CASRVGDRVRQPQHF. The CDR3 coding sequence is TGTGCCAGTAGGGTGGGGGACAGGGTCCGTCAGCCCCAGCATTTT.

In this sample, this clonotype turned up many times. Germline and junction disagree at one end, which may indicate a read error. This chain links TRBV5-1 with TRBJ2-5; D is undetermined. Germline V gene lookup returns CDR1 SGHRS and CDR2 YFSETQ. This CDR3 spans 12 amino acids. This CDR3 is CASSSGEETQYF. CDR3 DNA sequence: TGTGCCAGCAGCTCGGGTGAAGAGACCCAGTACTTC.

This clonotype was seen many times. This sequence joins TRBV7-9 and TRBJ1-1; 8 nucleotides agree with TRBD1. Germline CDR1 and CDR2: SEHNR and FQNEAQ (reference sequence). The CDR3 runs 14 residues. V lost 2 bases to trimming and J lost 4 bases; unmatched junction nucleotides: 3. The CDR3 DNA is TGTGCCAGCAGCTTAACTCAGGGGGCCACTGAAGCTTTCTTT. The encoded protein is CASSLTQGATEAFF.

This clonotype has ten or more counts. The chain joins TRBV5-1 to TRBJ2-2; TRBD2 matches at 8 bases. Looked up from germline, CDR1 is SGHRS and CDR2 is YFSETQ. This CDR3 is built from 15 residues. The V and J ends lost 4 bases and 2 bases, in that order; junction bases with no gene match: 4. The chain's CDR3 is CASSPTSANTGELFF. CDR3 coding DNA: TGCGCCAGCAGCCCGACTAGCGCCAACACCGGGGAGCTGTTTTTT. Complete variable domain (other parts from reference TRBV5-1 and TRBJ2-2): KAGVTQTPRYLIKTRGQQVTLSCSPISGHRSVSWYQQTPGQGLQFLFEYFSETQRNKGNFPGRFSGRQFSNSRSEMNVSTLELGDSALYLCASSPTSANTGELFFGEGSRLTVL.

Many counts were recorded for this clonotype. The chain recombines TRBV7-9 with TRBJ1-1; no clear D. This CDR3 contains 15 residues. Looked up from germline, CDR1 is SEHNR and CDR2 is FQNEAQ (reference sequence). Trimming took 4 bases from V and 1 from J, leaving 13 bases between them. CDR3 sequence (DNA): TGTGCCAGCAGCTGGCTACCAACGAAGAACACTGAAGCTTTCTTT. It is translated as CASSWLPTKNTEAFF.

This clonotype was seen at least ten times. V is TRBV5-8 and J is TRBJ1-1; D is unresolved. The CDR3 is made up of 11 amino acids. The V gene lost 4 bases and the J gene lost 3 bases, with 4 bases spanning the gap. Germline V CDR1 and CDR2: SGHTS, YDEGEE. DNA for the CDR3: TGTGCCAGCAGCGCCCACACTGAAGCTTTCTTT. Protein product: CASSAHTEAFF.

Comment on this clonotype: A much larger clone lies one base from this, so it may be a read error. The gene calls are TRBV3-1 and TRBJ1-5, with D maybe TRBD1 (5 bases). The CDR3 extends over 15 amino acids. Germline CDR1 and CDR2: LGHDT and YNNKEL (reference sequence). The CDR3 region is CATSQGGGSNQPQHF. The CDR3 nucleotides read TGTGCCACCAGCCAAGGTGGGGGTAGCAATCAGCCCCAGCATTTT.

This clonotype was seen ten or more times. This rearrangement joins TRBV7-2 to TRBJ2-2, with TRBD1 matching over 12 bases. V gave up 6 bases and J gave up 7 bases; unmatched junction bases: 9. There are 16 residues in the CDR3. Germline-derived CDR1 and CDR2 are SGHTA and FQGNSA. CDR3 DNA: TGTGCCAGCAGGGTACAGGGACAGGGGGCAGTCGGGGAGCTGTTTTTT. This sequence encodes CASRVQGQGAVGELFF.

The V gene is TRBV7-6, the J gene TRBJ2-7; possible D gene TRBD2, 7 bases. V dropped 1 base and J dropped 6 bases, with 10 bases sitting between them. From germline, CDR1 is SGHVS and CDR2 FNYEAQ. CDR3 length equals 13 residues. The CDR3 is CASSLEGGVEQYF. DNA of the CDR3: TGTGCCAGCAGCTTAGAGGGGGGGGTCGAGCAGTACTTC.

This clonotype was observed a few times. The gene calls are TRBV28 and TRBJ2-5, with a tentative D call TRBD1 (5 bases). V was cut by 4 bases and J by 6 bases, with 12 bases left in between. Germline CDR1 reads MDHEN; CDR2 reads SYDVKM. The CDR3 sequence is 13 residues long. CDR3 sequence (DNA): TGTGCCAGCAGTTCCTTCGTGGGGCAGACCCAGTACTTC. This translates into CASSSFVGQTQYF.

The chain recombines TRBV5-8 with TRBJ2-2; no clear D gene. The CDR3 spans 14 residues. V was cut by 7 bases and J by 0 bases, with 10 bases left in between. Germline values: CDR1 SGHTS, CDR2 YDEGEE. The CDR3 loop reads CASHLVSNTGELFF. The CDR3 nucleotides read TGTGCCAGCCATCTGGTATCGAACACCGGGGAGCTGTTTTTT.

This chain joins TRBV5-6 and TRBJ2-6, with 7 bases matching TRBD1. V trimming: 2 bases; J trimming: 0 bases; junction bases outside the gene matches: 11. Germline loops: CDR1 SGHDT, CDR2 YYEEEE. CDR3 size: 19 residues. CDR3 bases: TGTGCCAGCAGCTTCACACTTTACAGGGGAATCTCTGGGGCCAACGTCCTGACTTTC. It specifies CASSFTLYRGISGANVLTF.

The chain is built from TRBV5-1 and TRBJ2-5; D not certain. Germline loops: CDR1 SGHRS, CDR2 YFSETQ. This CDR3 comprises 14 residues. The V end was cut by 0 bases, the J end by 3 bases, with 9 bases between. CDR3 in amino acids: CASSLDFSEETQYF. Written as DNA, the CDR3 is TGCGCCAGCAGCTTGGATTTTTCCGAAGAGACCCAGTACTTC. Drawing the rest from reference TRBV5-1 and TRBJ2-5, the complete variable domain is KAGVTQTPRYLIKTRGQQVTLSCSPISGHRSVSWYQQTPGQGLQFLFEYFSETQRNKGNFPGRFSGRQFSNSRSEMNVSTLELGDSALYLCASSLDFSEETQYFGPGTRLLVL.

This clonotype came up many times. This chain connects TRBV7-2 to TRBJ2-5; D is uncertain. The CDR3 has 13 amino acids. From germline, CDR1 is SGHTA and CDR2 FQGNSA. V was clipped by 0 bases and J by 2 bases, with 4 bases between them. CDR3 protein: CASSLALQETQYF. DNA for the CDR3: TGTGCCAGCAGCTTAGCGCTTCAAGAGACCCAGTACTTC.

The rearrangement links TRBV11-2 to TRBJ2-7; 8 nucleotides agree with TRBD1. Trimming cost V 5 bases and J 6 bases; bases outside gene matches: 15. CDR3 length equals 16 residues. Germline V gives CDR1 SGHAT, CDR2 FQNNGV. This chain's CDR3 is CASSPKDRVILAEQYF. CDR3 DNA sequence: TGTGCCAGCAGCCCCAAGGACAGGGTTATTTTGGCCGAGCAGTACTTC.

The table lists this clonotype with a few counts. The rearrangement uses TRBV29-1 and TRBJ2-7, with TRBD1 as a possible D gene (6 bases). CDR1 and CDR2 (germline): SQVTM, ANQGSEA. The CDR3 loop spans 13 amino acids. Trimming took 6 bases from V and 2 from J, leaving 14 bases between them. CDR3 bases: TGCAGCGTCAAACAGGGCAGTGCCTACGAGCAGTACTTC. Protein: CSVKQGSAYEQYF.

In its sample, this clonotype was seen a few times. The chain employs TRBV20-1 and TRBJ2-2; D not certain. V was clipped by 1 base and J by 5 bases, with 8 bases between them. Germline-derived CDR1 and CDR2 are DFQATT and SNEGSKA (reference sequence). CDR3 length: 13 residues. The CDR3 DNA reads as TGCAGTGCTAGAGGGGCCCCAACCGGGGAGCTGTTTTTT. Translating it yields CSARGAPTGELFF.

This clonotype was counted ten times or more. For the CDR3, the DNA is TGTGCCAGCTCACCTACCCCGAGCACAGATACGCAGTATTTT. Translation gives CASSPTPSTDTQYF. The chain links TRBV18 to TRBJ2-3; no clear D gene. Trimming left V 3 bases short and J 0 bases short, with 7 bases between. The germline V gene has CDR1 KGHSH and CDR2 LQKENI. The CDR3 extends over 14 amino acids.